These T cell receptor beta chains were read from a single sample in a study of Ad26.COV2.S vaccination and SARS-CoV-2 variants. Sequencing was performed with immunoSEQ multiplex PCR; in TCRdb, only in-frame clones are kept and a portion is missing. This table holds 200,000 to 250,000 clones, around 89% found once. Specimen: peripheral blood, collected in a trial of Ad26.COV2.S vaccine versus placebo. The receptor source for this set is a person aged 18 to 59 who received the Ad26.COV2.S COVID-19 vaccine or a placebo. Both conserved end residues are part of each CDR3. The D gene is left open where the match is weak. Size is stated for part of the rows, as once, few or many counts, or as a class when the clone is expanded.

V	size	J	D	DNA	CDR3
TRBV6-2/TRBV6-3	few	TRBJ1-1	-	TGTGCCAGCAGCCCACTCGACACTGAAGCTTTCTTT	CASSPLDTEAFF
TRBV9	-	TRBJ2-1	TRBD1	TGTGCCAGCAGCGTAGCTCTAGGGACAGGGGTCCAGGCTGAGCAGTTCTTC	CASSVALGTGVQAEQFF
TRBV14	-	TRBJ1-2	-	TGTGCCAGCAGCCAAGTTCGGGGAAACTATGGCTACACCTTC	CASSQVRGNYGYTF
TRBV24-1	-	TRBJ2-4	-	TGTGCCACCAGTTCCTCCCAGGGGAGAGGCAAAAACATTCAGTACTTC	CATSSSQGRGKNIQYF
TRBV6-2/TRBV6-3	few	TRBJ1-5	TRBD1	TGTGCCAGCAGCCGAGCGGGGACAGGGGGCTCGGGCAATCAGCCCCAGCATTTT	CASSRAGTGGSGNQPQHF
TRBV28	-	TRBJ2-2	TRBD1	TGTGCCAGCCACGGGGGACAGGGACGGACCGGGGAGCTGTTTTTT	CASHGGQGRTGELFF
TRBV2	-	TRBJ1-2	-	TGTGCCAGCAGTGAAATGACAGGAGTGGGCTATGGCTACACCTTC	CASSEMTGVGYGYTF
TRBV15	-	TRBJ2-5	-	TGTGCCACCAGCAAACCGGCGGAGACCCAGTACTTC	CATSKPAETQYF
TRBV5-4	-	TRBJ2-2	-	TGTGCCAGCAGCTTGGACATGAAGGGCGGGGAGCTGTTTTTT	CASSLDMKGGELFF
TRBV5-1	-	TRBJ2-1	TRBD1	TGCGCCAGCAGCTTGGAGGGACAGGGGAGGGGATCCTACAATGAGCAGTTCTTC	CASSLEGQGRGSYNEQFF
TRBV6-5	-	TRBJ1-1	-	TGTGCCAGCATTCGACAGAGGATGAACACTGAAGCTTTCTTT	CASIRQRMNTEAFF
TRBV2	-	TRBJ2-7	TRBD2	TGTGCCAGCGGAGCTAGCGGGGGCCCACCTCTATCCTTC	CASGASGGPPLSF
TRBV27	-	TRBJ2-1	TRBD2	TGTGCCAGCAACCTACTAGCGGGGGGTAACAATGAGCAGTTCTTC	CASNLLAGGNNEQFF
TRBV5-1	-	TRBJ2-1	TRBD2	TGCGCCAGCAGCCCCGGACTAGCGAATTACAATGAGCAGTTCTTC	CASSPGLANYNEQFF
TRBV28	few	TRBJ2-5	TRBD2	TGTGCCAGCAGTGGGTTCGGGGGGAACCAAGAGACCCAGTACTTC	CASSGFGGNQETQYF
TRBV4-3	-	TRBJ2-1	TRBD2	TGCGCCAGCAGCCAAGCCCAGCGGGGGCCCGAGGAGCAGTTCTTC	CASSQAQRGPEEQFF
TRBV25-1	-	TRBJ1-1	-	TGTGCCAGCAGTGGGGGAGGGTCCCGCTGGACTGAAGCTTTCTTT	CASSGGGSRWTEAFF
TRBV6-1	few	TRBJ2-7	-	TGTGCCAGCAGTGAAGCAGGCATCGGTTGGGACGAGCAGTACTTC	CASSEAGIGWDEQYF
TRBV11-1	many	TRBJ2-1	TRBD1	TGTGCCAGCAGCTTAGGACAGGGGGTTTACAATGAGCAGTTCTTC	CASSLGQGVYNEQFF
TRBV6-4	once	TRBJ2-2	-	TGTGCCACCTCCCCGAGTGGCGCAGCGAACACCGGGGAGCTGTTTTTT	CATSPSGAANTGELFF
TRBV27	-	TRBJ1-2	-	TGTGCCAGCACCCGGGCAGGGAGGTATGGCTACACCTTC	CASTRAGRYGYTF
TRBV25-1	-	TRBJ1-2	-	TGTGCCAGCAGTGGGATCTATGGCTACACCTTC	CASSGIYGYTF
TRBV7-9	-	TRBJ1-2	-	TGTGCCACCACCCTTAGAGGGACACCCGCTAACTATGGCTACACCTTC	CATTLRGTPANYGYTF
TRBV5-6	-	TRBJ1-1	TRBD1	TGTGCCAGCAGCTCTACAGGGGAACTGTCGTATGAAGCTTTCTTT	CASSSTGELSYEAFF
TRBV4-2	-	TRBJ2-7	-	TGTGCCAGCAGCCAAGACGCCAGGGACTACGAGCAGTACTTC	CASSQDARDYEQYF
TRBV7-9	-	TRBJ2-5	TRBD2	TGTGCCAGCGGGAGCGGGAGCGGAGGGTTAGAGACCCAGTACTTC	CASGSGSGGLETQYF
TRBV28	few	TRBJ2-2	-	TGTGCCAGCACTCTAAATATGGGGCCGAGAACCGGGGAGCTGTTTTTT	CASTLNMGPRTGELFF
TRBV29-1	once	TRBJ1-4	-	TGCAGCGTTGAAGAGGACCCCCAACACTGGGAAAAACTGTTTTTT	CSVEEDPQHWEKLFF
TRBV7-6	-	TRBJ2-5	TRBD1	TGTGCCAGCAGCCAACGGACAGGGGTGGGAGAGACCCAGTACTTC	CASSQRTGVGETQYF
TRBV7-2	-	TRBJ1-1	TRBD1	TGTGCCAGCGGGTGGACAGGGGAGTCTGAAGCTTTCTTT	CASGWTGESEAFF
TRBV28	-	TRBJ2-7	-	TGTGCCAGCAGCACCGAATCCTACGAGCAGTACTTC	CASSTESYEQYF
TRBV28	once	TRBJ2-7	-	TGTGCCAGCAGTAGGGCCCCAACGTTCCACGAGCAGTACTTC	CASSRAPTFHEQYF
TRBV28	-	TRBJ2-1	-	TGTGCCAGCAGTCCCGCCCTCCCGCTAGAGCAGTTCTTC	CASSPALPLEQFF
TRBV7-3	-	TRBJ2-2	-	TGTGCCAGCAGCCCACTACCCGAGTTAACCGGGGAGCTGTTTTTT	CASSPLPELTGELFF
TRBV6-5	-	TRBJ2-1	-	TGTGCCAGCCGGACGACTCGATTAGGATACAATGAGCAGTTCTTC	CASRTTRLGYNEQFF
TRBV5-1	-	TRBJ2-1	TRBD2	TGCGCCAGCAGCGACGGACTAGCCGGGGCTTGGGATGAGCAGTTCTTC	CASSDGLAGAWDEQFF
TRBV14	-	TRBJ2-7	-	TGTGCCAGCAGCCTTACTTGGGGCACCATCTACGAGCAGTACTTC	CASSLTWGTIYEQYF
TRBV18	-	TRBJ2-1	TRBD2	TGTGCCAGCTCACCACTGGCGGGGGGGCTTAAGGGTGAGCAGTTCTTC	CASSPLAGGLKGEQFF
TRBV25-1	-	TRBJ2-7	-	TGTGCCAGCAGTGAAACAGGAGAGGGCTCCTACGAGCAGTACTTC	CASSETGEGSYEQYF
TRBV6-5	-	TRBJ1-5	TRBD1	TGTGCCAGCAGAGCCCAACCCAGGGGGATGCCCCAGCATTTT	CASRAQPRGMPQHF
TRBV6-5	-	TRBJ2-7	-	TGTGGAGTTGACTCCTACGAGCAGTACTTC	CGVDSYEQYF
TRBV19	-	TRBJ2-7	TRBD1	TGTGCCAGTAGTATAAAGGGACAGGGCCACGAGCAGTACTTC	CASSIKGQGHEQYF
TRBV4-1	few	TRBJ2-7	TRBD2	TGCGCCAGCAGCCAAGGCCTAGCGGGAGGGCCGGGTGCCTACGAGCAGTACTTC	CASSQGLAGGPGAYEQYF
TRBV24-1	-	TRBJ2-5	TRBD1	TGTGCCACCAGTGATTCTCACAGGGGATGGACCCAGTACTTC	CATSDSHRGWTQYF
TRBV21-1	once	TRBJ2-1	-	TGTGCCAGCAGCAATCAGGGTGGTGAGCAGTTCTTC	CASSNQGGEQFF
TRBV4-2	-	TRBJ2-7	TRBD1	TGTGCCAGCAGCCAAGGGACAGGGACCTACGAGCAGTACTTC	CASSQGTGTYEQYF